What follows is one T cell receptor (beta chain) and its context. Additional DNA sequences in this sample encode the identical CDR3. The data are from a study of shared clonotypes between healthy human individuals. About the study: For every donor, three CD4 naive, three CD4 memory, two CD8 naive and one CD8 memory plates were used.

Memory CD4+ cells were the fraction left after CD45RA+ naive selection. Sequenced by immunoSEQ multiplex PCR; TCRdb stores in-frame clones only, minus some. The table shows about 1.5 million clones, with nearly 99% occurring only once. CDR1 is SGHRS, CDR2 YFSETQ, per germline. With 0 bases clipped from V and 4 bases from J, the junction kept 4 bases outside the gene matches. This CDR3 region has 16 residues. This TCR derives from a man under 40 in good health. The specimen was naive CD4+ T cells sorted from blood. Subset in this sample: CD45RA+ positively selected. This chain links TRBV5-1 with TRBJ2-1, with 10 bases fitting TRBD2. CDR3: CASSLVSSGGYNEQFF. CDR3 coding DNA: TGCGCCAGCAGCTTGGTGTCTAGCGGGGGATACAATGAGCAGTTCTTC.